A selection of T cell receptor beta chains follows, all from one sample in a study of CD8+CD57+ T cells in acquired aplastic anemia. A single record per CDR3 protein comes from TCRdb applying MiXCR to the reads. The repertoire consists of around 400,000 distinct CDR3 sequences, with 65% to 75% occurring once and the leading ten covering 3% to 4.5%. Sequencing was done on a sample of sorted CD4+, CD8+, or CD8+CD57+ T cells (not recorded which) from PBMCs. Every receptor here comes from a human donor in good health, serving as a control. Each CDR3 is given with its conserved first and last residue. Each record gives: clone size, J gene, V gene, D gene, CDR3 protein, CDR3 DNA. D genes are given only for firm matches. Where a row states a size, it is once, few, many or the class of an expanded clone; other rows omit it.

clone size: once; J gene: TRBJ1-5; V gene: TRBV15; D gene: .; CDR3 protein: CATSLEAANNQPQHF; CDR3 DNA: TGTGCCACCAGCTTAGAGGCTGCCAACAATCAGCCCCAGCATTTT
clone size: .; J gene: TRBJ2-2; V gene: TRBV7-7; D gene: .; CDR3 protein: CASTRSPQQYFGPGTGELFF; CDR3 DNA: .
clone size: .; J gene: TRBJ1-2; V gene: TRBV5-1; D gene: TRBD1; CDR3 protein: CASSYDSGTGIPYGYTF; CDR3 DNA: TGCGCCAGCAGCTACGACTCAGGGACAGGGATCCCGTATGGCTACACCTTC
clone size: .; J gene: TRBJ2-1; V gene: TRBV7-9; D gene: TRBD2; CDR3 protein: CATSRESEREKGEQFF; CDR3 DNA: TGTGCCACCAGCAGAGAGAGTGAGCGGGAGAAGGGCGAGCAGTTCTTC
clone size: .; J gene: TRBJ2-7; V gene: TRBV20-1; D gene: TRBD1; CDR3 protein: CSATGQNYDPYEQYF; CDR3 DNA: TGCAGTGCTACGGGACAGAACTACGACCCCTACGAGCAGTACTTC
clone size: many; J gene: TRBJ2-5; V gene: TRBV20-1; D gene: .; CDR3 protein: CSASSPIPGAEETQYF; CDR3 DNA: TGCAGTGCTAGCAGTCCTATTCCGGGGGCAGAGGAGACCCAGTACTTC
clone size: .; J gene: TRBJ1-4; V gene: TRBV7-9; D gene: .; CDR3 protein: CASSLLGKTTNEKLFF; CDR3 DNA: TGTGCCAGCAGCTTATTAGGGAAAACTACTAATGAAAAACTGTTTTTT
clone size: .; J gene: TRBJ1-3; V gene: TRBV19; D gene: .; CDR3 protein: CASSMKDTIYF; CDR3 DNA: TGTGCCAGTAGTATGAAGGACACCATATATTTT
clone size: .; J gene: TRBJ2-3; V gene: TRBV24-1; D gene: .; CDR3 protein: CPTSDPRGTADTQYF; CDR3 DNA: TGTCCCACCAGTGACCCACGGGGAACCGCAGATACGCAGTATTTT
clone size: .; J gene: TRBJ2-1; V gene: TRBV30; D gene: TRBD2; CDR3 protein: CAWSVPSGGAGEQFF; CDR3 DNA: TGTGCCTGGAGTGTTCCTAGCGGGGGGGCCGGTGAGCAGTTCTTC
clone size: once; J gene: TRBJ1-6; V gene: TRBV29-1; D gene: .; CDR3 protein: CSVAVTDNSPHYF; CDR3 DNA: TGCAGCGTCGCGGTCACGGACAATTCACCCCACTACTTT
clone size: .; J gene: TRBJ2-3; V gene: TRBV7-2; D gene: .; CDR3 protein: CASSLVAARVHAQYF; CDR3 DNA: TGTGCCAGCAGCTTGGTTGCCGCGAGGGTTCATGCGCAGTATTTT
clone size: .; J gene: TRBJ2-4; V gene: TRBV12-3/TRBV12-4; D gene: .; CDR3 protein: CATSQDDNVQYF; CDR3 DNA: TGTGCCACCAGTCAGGATGACAATGTTCAGTACTTC
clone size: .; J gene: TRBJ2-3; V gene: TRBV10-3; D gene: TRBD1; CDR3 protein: CAISEPRTGAVADTQYF; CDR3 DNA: TGTGCCATCAGTGAGCCTCGAACAGGGGCAGTCGCAGATACGCAGTATTTT
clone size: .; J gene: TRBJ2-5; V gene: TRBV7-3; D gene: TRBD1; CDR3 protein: CASSLRGQGNGELF; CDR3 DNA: TGTGCCAGCAGCCTTCGGGGACAGGGGAACGGGGAGCTCTTC
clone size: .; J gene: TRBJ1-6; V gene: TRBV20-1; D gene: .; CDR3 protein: CSARAGHTSALHF; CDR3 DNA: TGCAGTGCTAGAGCAGGGCATACTTCAGCCCTCCACTTT
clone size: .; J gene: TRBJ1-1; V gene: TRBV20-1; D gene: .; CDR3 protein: CSAGATVLNPEAFF; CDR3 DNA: TGCAGCGCTGGAGCGACAGTTTTGAATCCTGAAGCTTTCTTT
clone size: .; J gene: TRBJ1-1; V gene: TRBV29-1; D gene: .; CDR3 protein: CSFNPPGRTEAFF; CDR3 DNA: TGCAGCTTTAACCCCCCGGGGAGAACTGAAGCTTTCTTT
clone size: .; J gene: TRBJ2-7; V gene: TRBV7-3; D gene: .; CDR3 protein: CASRLGSGLGRDREQYF; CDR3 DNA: TGTGCCAGCAGGTTAGGGTCGGGTCTGGGCCGGGACCGGGAGCAGTACTTC
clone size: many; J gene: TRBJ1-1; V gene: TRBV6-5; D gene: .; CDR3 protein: CASSAPGGANTEAFF; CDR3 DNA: TGTGCCAGCAGTGCTCCCGGGGGAGCGAACACTGAAGCTTTCTTT
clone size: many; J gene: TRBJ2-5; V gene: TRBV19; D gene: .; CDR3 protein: CASANQGKETQYF; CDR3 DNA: TGTGCCAGTGCAAATCAGGGGAAAGAGACCCAGTACTTC
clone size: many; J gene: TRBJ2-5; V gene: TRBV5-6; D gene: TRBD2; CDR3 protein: CASSLGRGGRQETQYF; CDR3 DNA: TGTGCCAGCAGCTTGGGACGGGGGGGTCGCCAAGAGACCCAGTACTTC
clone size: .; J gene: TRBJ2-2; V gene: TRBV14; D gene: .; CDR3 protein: CASSPWQGETGELFF; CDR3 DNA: TGTGCCAGCAGCCCATGGCAGGGCGAAACCGGGGAGCTGTTTTTT
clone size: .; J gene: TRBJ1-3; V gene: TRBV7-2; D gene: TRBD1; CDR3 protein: CASSAPGQGSSPLYF; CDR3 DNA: TGTGCCAGCAGTGCACCCGGACAGGGGAGTTCACCCCTCTATTTT
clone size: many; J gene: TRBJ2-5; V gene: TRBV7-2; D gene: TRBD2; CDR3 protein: CASSLRGVGTQYF; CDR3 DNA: TGTGCCAGCAGCTTGCGGGGGGTGGGGACCCAGTACTTC
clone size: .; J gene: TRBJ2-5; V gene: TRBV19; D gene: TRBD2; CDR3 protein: CATARPGLAGETQYF; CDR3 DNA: TGTGCCACCGCGAGACCGGGACTAGCCGGAGAGACCCAGTACTTC
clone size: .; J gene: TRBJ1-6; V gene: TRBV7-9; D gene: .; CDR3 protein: CASSLEHRSPLHF; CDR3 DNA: TGTGCCAGCAGCTTAGAGCATCGGTCACCCCTCCACTTT
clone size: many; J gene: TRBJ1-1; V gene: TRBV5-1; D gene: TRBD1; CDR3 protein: CASGPGQGSTEAFF; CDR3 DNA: TGCGCCAGCGGGCCTGGACAGGGGAGTACTGAAGCTTTCTTT
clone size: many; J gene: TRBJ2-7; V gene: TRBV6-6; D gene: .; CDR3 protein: CAIWTPTSYEQYF; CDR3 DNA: TGTGCCATCTGGACACCGACCTCCTACGAGCAGTACTTC
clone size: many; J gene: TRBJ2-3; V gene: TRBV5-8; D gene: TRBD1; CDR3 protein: CASSLGQGSDTQYF; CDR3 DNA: TGTGCCAGCAGCTTGGGACAGGGTTCAGATACGCAGTATTTT
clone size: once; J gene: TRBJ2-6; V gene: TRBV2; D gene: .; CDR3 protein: CASSLLRRGANVLTF; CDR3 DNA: TGTGCCAGCAGCCTACTGAGGCGCGGGGCCAACGTCCTGACTTTC
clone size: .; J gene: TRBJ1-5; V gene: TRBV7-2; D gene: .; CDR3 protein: CASSLAWGSGNTIF; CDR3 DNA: .
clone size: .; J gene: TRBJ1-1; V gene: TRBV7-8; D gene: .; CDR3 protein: CASSRISNSGANVF; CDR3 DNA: TGTGCCAGCAGCAGAATCTCCAACTCTGGGGCCAACGTCTTT
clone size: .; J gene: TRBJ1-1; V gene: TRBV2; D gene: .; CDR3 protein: CASRLSGGDTDAFF; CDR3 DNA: TGTGCCAGCCGGCTCTCGGGGGGCGACACTGACGCTTTCTTT
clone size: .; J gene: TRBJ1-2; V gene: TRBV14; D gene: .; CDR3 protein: CASSVVVGGPSSGYTF; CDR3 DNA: TGTGCCAGCAGCGTAGTGGTTGGGGGGCCCAGCTCTGGCTACACCTTC
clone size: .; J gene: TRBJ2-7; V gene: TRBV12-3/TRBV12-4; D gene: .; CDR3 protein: CASSSPGTRSSYEQYF; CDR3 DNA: TGTGCCAGCAGTTCTCCAGGTACCAGGAGCTCCTACGAGCAGTACTTC
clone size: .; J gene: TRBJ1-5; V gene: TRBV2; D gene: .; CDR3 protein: CASSVVLTGNQPQHF; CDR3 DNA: TGTGCCAGCAGCGTAGTCCTAACAGGGAATCAGCCCCAGCATTTT